A selection of T cell receptor beta chains follows, all from one sample in a study of blood T cells in healthy people across ages. TCRdb reprocessed the 5' RACE reads via MiXCR and lists one record per CDR3 protein. Of hundreds of thousands of distinct CDR3 sequences in the sample, around 24% were seen once. The same sample was also studied in work on T cells of mothers and their children.

Sequenced sample: blood. Every receptor here comes from a boy aged 10-17 years in good health. The CDR3 runs from the conserved cysteine through the conserved F or W. A D gene is named only where the DNA matches it firmly. Clone sizes are given selectively: once, few, many, or a class where the clone is expanded.

abundance: .
j_gene: TRBJ2-3
d_gene: .
v_gene: TRBV7-2
CDR3aa: CASSLTLGDTQYF
CDR3nt: TGTGCCAGCAGCTTAACCCTGGGAGATACGCAGTATTTT

abundance: .
j_gene: TRBJ1-4
d_gene: .
v_gene: TRBV28
CDR3aa: CASSPGTYDEKLFF
CDR3nt: TGTGCCAGCAGTCCCGGGACCTACGATGAAAAACTGTTTTTT

abundance: .
j_gene: TRBJ1-4
d_gene: .
v_gene: TRBV7-2
CDR3aa: CASSLVGAVTEKLFF
CDR3nt: TGTGCCAGCAGCTTAGTTGGGGCAGTGACCGAAAAACTGTTTTTT

abundance: .
j_gene: TRBJ2-2
d_gene: TRBD2
v_gene: TRBV27
CDR3aa: CASSLGGPPGELFF
CDR3nt: TGTGCCAGCAGCCTGGGAGGGCCCCCCGGGGAGCTGTTTTTT

abundance: few
j_gene: TRBJ2-1
d_gene: TRBD2
v_gene: TRBV20-1
CDR3aa: CSPRLAGGSNYNEQFF
CDR3nt: TGCAGTCCGCGACTAGCGGGAGGATCAAACTACAATGAGCAGTTCTTC

abundance: .
j_gene: TRBJ1-1
d_gene: .
v_gene: TRBV6-2/TRBV6-3
CDR3aa: CASSYLIVAGRGNTEAFF
CDR3nt: TGTGCCAGCAGTTACCTGATTGTCGCCGGCAGGGGAAACACTGAAGCTTTCTTT

abundance: .
j_gene: TRBJ2-3
d_gene: .
v_gene: TRBV6-1
CDR3aa: CASREIQSPDTQYF
CDR3nt: TGTGCCAGCAGGGAGATCCAATCCCCAGATACGCAGTATTTT

abundance: few
j_gene: TRBJ1-2
d_gene: .
v_gene: TRBV12-3/TRBV12-4
CDR3aa: CASSFESTGGYTF
CDR3nt: TGTGCCAGCAGTTTCGAGAGTACGGGCGGCTACACCTTC

abundance: few
j_gene: TRBJ2-2
d_gene: .
v_gene: TRBV7-6
CDR3aa: CASSLASFQGNTGELFF
CDR3nt: TGTGCCAGCAGCTTAGCCAGTTTCCAGGGGAACACCGGGGAGCTGTTTTTT

abundance: few
j_gene: TRBJ2-1
d_gene: TRBD2
v_gene: TRBV11-2
CDR3aa: CASSRPGLAASSYNEQFF
CDR3nt: TGTGCCAGCAGCCGCCCGGGACTAGCGGCTAGCTCCTACAATGAGCAGTTCTTC

abundance: .
j_gene: TRBJ2-1
d_gene: TRBD1
v_gene: TRBV2
CDR3aa: CASSEWDRVSNEQFF
CDR3nt: TGTGCCAGCAGTGAATGGGACAGGGTTAGCAATGAGCAGTTCTTC

abundance: few
j_gene: TRBJ2-2
d_gene: TRBD2
v_gene: TRBV4-3
CDR3aa: CASSASGRGTGELFF
CDR3nt: TGCGCCAGCAGCGCTAGCGGGAGAGGCACCGGGGAGCTGTTTTTT

abundance: few
j_gene: TRBJ2-1
d_gene: .
v_gene: TRBV4-3
CDR3aa: CASSQDWSYNEQFF
CDR3nt: TGCGCCAGCAGCCAAGATTGGTCCTACAATGAGCAGTTCTTC

abundance: .
j_gene: TRBJ2-6
d_gene: .
v_gene: TRBV7-9
CDR3aa: CASSSPWHTDFSGANVLTF
CDR3nt: TGTGCCAGCAGCTCTCCATGGCACACAGATTTCTCTGGGGCCAACGTCCTGACTTTC

abundance: few
j_gene: TRBJ2-3
d_gene: .
v_gene: TRBV6-2/TRBV6-3
CDR3aa: CASSYSGGGADTQYF
CDR3nt: TGTGCCAGCAGTTACAGTGGCGGGGGCGCAGATACGCAGTATTTT

abundance: few
j_gene: TRBJ1-3
d_gene: .
v_gene: TRBV28
CDR3aa: CASSFRNTIYF
CDR3nt: TGTGCCAGCAGTTTTAGAAACACCATATATTTT

abundance: once
j_gene: TRBJ2-3
d_gene: .
v_gene: TRBV4-1
CDR3aa: CASSPSQDDTDTQYF
CDR3nt: TGCGCCAGCAGCCCATCACAGGATGACACAGATACGCAGTATTTT

abundance: once
j_gene: TRBJ1-1
d_gene: .
v_gene: TRBV14
CDR3aa: CASSQTGHTEAFF
CDR3nt: TGTGCCAGCAGCCAAACGGGACACACTGAAGCTTTCTTT

abundance: .
j_gene: TRBJ1-2
d_gene: TRBD1
v_gene: TRBV27
CDR3aa: CTSSPIGTGFPNCGYTF
CDR3nt: TGTACCAGCAGTCCGATCGGGACAGGGTTTCCTAACTGTGGCTACACCTTC

abundance: .
j_gene: TRBJ2-7
d_gene: .
v_gene: TRBV4-3
CDR3aa: CASSQDPGTSSEQYF
CDR3nt: TGCGCCAGCAGCCAAGATCCCGGGACTTCTTCCGAGCAGTACTTC

abundance: .
j_gene: TRBJ2-5
d_gene: .
v_gene: TRBV6-2/TRBV6-3
CDR3aa: CASSYSHQETQYF
CDR3nt: TGTGCCAGCAGTTACTCACATCAAGAGACCCAGTACTTC

abundance: few
j_gene: TRBJ2-1
d_gene: TRBD2
v_gene: TRBV29-1
CDR3aa: CSVEDPGLAPNYEQFF
CDR3nt: TGCAGCGTTGAAGACCCTGGACTAGCGCCAAACTATGAGCAGTTCTTC

abundance: many
j_gene: TRBJ2-1
d_gene: .
v_gene: TRBV4-3
CDR3aa: CASSQPRDDGFF
CDR3nt: TGCGCCAGCAGCCAACCCCGGGATGATGGGTTCTTC

abundance: .
j_gene: TRBJ2-1
d_gene: .
v_gene: TRBV7-2
CDR3aa: CASSLVGGPNNEQFF
CDR3nt: TGTGCCAGCAGCTTAGTGGGCGGACCGAACAATGAGCAGTTCTTC

abundance: few
j_gene: TRBJ2-1
d_gene: TRBD2
v_gene: TRBV6-2/TRBV6-3
CDR3aa: CASSPSAGVRNEQFF
CDR3nt: TGTGCCAGCAGTCCTTCAGCGGGAGTGCGCAATGAGCAGTTCTTC

abundance: .
j_gene: TRBJ2-7
d_gene: TRBD2
v_gene: TRBV20-1
CDR3aa: CSARGYSGRAYEQYF
CDR3nt: TGCAGTGCTAGAGGGTATAGCGGGAGAGCCTACGAGCAGTACTTC

abundance: few
j_gene: TRBJ1-1
d_gene: .
v_gene: TRBV28
CDR3aa: CASSLLDTDTEAFF
CDR3nt: TGTGCCAGCAGTTTACTTGACACGGACACTGAAGCTTTCTTT

abundance: few
j_gene: TRBJ2-7
d_gene: TRBD1
v_gene: TRBV4-3
CDR3aa: CASSHGPGQGHEQYF
CDR3nt: TGCGCCAGCAGCCACGGACCGGGACAGGGCCACGAGCAGTACTTC

abundance: few
j_gene: TRBJ1-1
d_gene: .
v_gene: TRBV18
CDR3aa: CASSPSGSVTEAFF
CDR3nt: TGTGCCAGCTCACCGTCAGGAAGTGTCACTGAAGCTTTCTTT

abundance: .
j_gene: TRBJ2-1
d_gene: .
v_gene: TRBV12-3/TRBV12-4
CDR3aa: CASTAGHYNEQFF
CDR3nt: TGTGCCAGCACTGCTGGCCATTACAATGAGCAGTTCTTC

abundance: .
j_gene: TRBJ1-4
d_gene: TRBD1
v_gene: TRBV5-5
CDR3aa: CASSEIERTGYEKLVF
CDR3nt: TGTGCCAGCAGCGAGATCGAGAGGACAGGCTATGAAAAACTGGTTTTT

abundance: .
j_gene: TRBJ2-3
d_gene: .
v_gene: TRBV6-2/TRBV6-3
CDR3aa: CASSYWGMYLSADTQYF
CDR3nt: TGTGCCAGCAGTTATTGGGGAATGTATTTGTCGGCAGATACGCAGTATTTT

abundance: few
j_gene: TRBJ2-6
d_gene: TRBD1
v_gene: TRBV7-7
CDR3aa: CASSPGQAALSLSGANVLTF
CDR3nt: TGTGCTAGCAGCCCGGGACAGGCCGCCCTCTCTCTCTCTGGGGCCAACGTCCTGACTTTC

abundance: .
j_gene: TRBJ2-2
d_gene: .
v_gene: TRBV4-3
CDR3aa: CASSQGVGGGELFF
CDR3nt: TGCGCCAGCAGCCAAGGAGTGGGAGGCGGGGAGCTGTTTTTT

abundance: .
j_gene: TRBJ2-5
d_gene: .
v_gene: TRBV27
CDR3aa: CASSVAGPETQYF
CDR3nt: TGTGCCAGCAGTGTCGCAGGGCCGGAGACCCAGTACTTC

abundance: many
j_gene: TRBJ2-7
d_gene: .
v_gene: TRBV29-1
CDR3aa: CSVGRAPYEQYF
CDR3nt: TGCAGCGTTGGACGGGCACCCTACGAGCAGTACTTC

abundance: few
j_gene: TRBJ1-1
d_gene: .
v_gene: TRBV20-1
CDR3aa: CSASGSLTEAFF
CDR3nt: TGCAGTGCTAGCGGGTCCCTCACTGAAGCTTTCTTT

abundance: few
j_gene: TRBJ2-3
d_gene: .
v_gene: TRBV14
CDR3aa: CASSQDGIGEGSDTQYF
CDR3nt: TGTGCCAGCAGCCAAGATGGTATCGGGGAAGGTTCAGATACGCAGTATTTT

abundance: .
j_gene: TRBJ2-3
d_gene: .
v_gene: TRBV29-1
CDR3aa: CSVRPWSGNTDTQYF
CDR3nt: TGCAGCGTCCGACCTTGGAGCGGAAACACAGATACGCAGTATTTT

abundance: .
j_gene: TRBJ2-3
d_gene: TRBD2
v_gene: TRBV7-2
CDR3aa: CASSLASGGGTDTQYF
CDR3nt: TGTGCCAGCAGCCTTGCTAGCGGTGGAGGCACAGATACGCAGTATTTT

abundance: .
j_gene: TRBJ2-1
d_gene: .
v_gene: TRBV20-1
CDR3aa: CSASSPGNEQFF
CDR3nt: TGCAGTGCTAGCTCACCAGGGAATGAGCAGTTCTTC

abundance: .
j_gene: TRBJ2-3
d_gene: .
v_gene: TRBV12-3/TRBV12-4
CDR3aa: CASQGTDTQYF
CDR3nt: TGTGCCAGCCAAGGCACAGATACGCAGTATTTT

abundance: .
j_gene: TRBJ2-7
d_gene: TRBD1
v_gene: TRBV3-1
CDR3aa: CASSGDSNPYEQYF
CDR3nt: TGTGCCAGCAGCGGGGACAGCAACCCTTACGAGCAGTACTTC

abundance: few
j_gene: TRBJ1-2
d_gene: .
v_gene: TRBV4-3
CDR3aa: CASSQVMTGGWGYTF
CDR3nt: TGCGCCAGCAGCCAAGTAATGACCGGGGGCTGGGGCTACACCTTC

abundance: many
j_gene: TRBJ2-2
d_gene: TRBD1
v_gene: TRBV29-1
CDR3aa: CSVQGQGSTGELFF
CDR3nt: TGCAGCGTTCAAGGACAGGGATCCACCGGGGAGCTGTTTTTT

abundance: few
j_gene: TRBJ1-3
d_gene: .
v_gene: TRBV5-1
CDR3aa: CASWDTLDSGNTIYF
CDR3nt: TGCGCCAGCTGGGACACGCTTGACTCTGGAAACACCATATATTTT

abundance: .
j_gene: TRBJ1-1
d_gene: .
v_gene: TRBV7-2
CDR3aa: CASSLFRGPMNTEAFF
CDR3nt: TGTGCCAGCAGCTTATTCCGGGGGCCCATGAACACTGAAGCTTTCTTT

abundance: few
j_gene: TRBJ2-3
d_gene: TRBD1
v_gene: TRBV28
CDR3aa: CASRSQGTDTQYF
CDR3nt: TGTGCCAGCAGGTCACAGGGGACAGATACGCAGTATTTT

abundance: few
j_gene: TRBJ2-3
d_gene: TRBD2
v_gene: TRBV7-2
CDR3aa: CASSSIAGASTDTQYF
CDR3nt: TGTGCCAGCAGCTCAATAGCGGGTGCAAGCACAGATACGCAGTATTTT

abundance: few
j_gene: TRBJ2-7
d_gene: TRBD2
v_gene: TRBV19
CDR3aa: CASSALAGGPGEQYF
CDR3nt: TGTGCCAGTAGTGCTCTAGCGGGAGGGCCCGGTGAGCAGTACTTC

abundance: few
j_gene: TRBJ1-2
d_gene: .
v_gene: TRBV18
CDR3aa: CASSPTGAPGYTF
CDR3nt: TGTGCCAGCTCACCGACAGGAGCCCCAGGCTACACCTTC

abundance: few
j_gene: TRBJ1-2
d_gene: .
v_gene: TRBV30
CDR3aa: CAWSISSTF
CDR3nt: TGTGCCTGGAGTATCTCATCCACCTTC

abundance: few
j_gene: TRBJ1-1
d_gene: .
v_gene: TRBV7-2
CDR3aa: CASRYTVDQAFF
CDR3nt: TGTGCCAGCAGGTACACGGTTGACCAAGCTTTCTTT

abundance: few
j_gene: TRBJ2-5
d_gene: .
v_gene: TRBV2
CDR3aa: CASSEVGTAYQETQYF
CDR3nt: TGTGCCAGCAGTGAAGTTGGCACAGCCTATCAAGAGACCCAGTACTTC

abundance: .
j_gene: TRBJ1-4
d_gene: .
v_gene: TRBV28
CDR3aa: CASSSPAGEKLFF
CDR3nt: TGTGCCAGCAGTTCCCCCGCAGGGGAAAAACTGTTTTTT

abundance: .
j_gene: TRBJ1-2
d_gene: .
v_gene: TRBV28
CDR3aa: CASSLLKGLVGYTF
CDR3nt: TGTGCCAGCAGTTTACTAAAGGGCTTGGTTGGCTACACCTTC

abundance: .
j_gene: TRBJ2-7
d_gene: .
v_gene: TRBV11-1
CDR3aa: CASSLGGTPYEQYF
CDR3nt: TGTGCCAGCAGCTTAGGTGGAACCCCCTACGAGCAGTACTTC

abundance: once
j_gene: TRBJ2-7
d_gene: .
v_gene: TRBV28
CDR3aa: CASSLRQDYEQYF
CDR3nt: TGTGCCAGCAGTTTACGACAGGACTACGAGCAGTACTTC

abundance: .
j_gene: TRBJ2-1
d_gene: .
v_gene: TRBV14
CDR3aa: CASSHLHEQFF
CDR3nt: TGTGCCAGCAGCCACCTCCATGAGCAGTTCTTC

abundance: .
j_gene: TRBJ2-7
d_gene: TRBD2
v_gene: TRBV4-3
CDR3aa: CASSLGLAGLSEQYF
CDR3nt: TGCGCCAGCAGCCTTGGACTAGCGGGGCTGAGCGAGCAGTACTTC